This T cell receptor (beta chain) was profiled in a study of cytomegalovirus exposure and HLA in healthy donors. Study-wide points: A later analysis associated 15,000 or so TCR beta sequences with HLA alleles at a 0.05 false discovery rate.

This CDR3 spans 15 amino acids. With 5 bases clipped from V and 7 bases from J, the junction kept 12 bases outside the gene matches. Per germline, CDR1 SGHTA and CDR2 FQGNSA. PCR involved 60 Vbeta and 13 Jbeta primers. This table comes from immunoSEQ multiplex PCR, and its TCRdb copy is limited to in-frame clones, with some not included. The sample consists of more than 85,000 clones, around 87% of them appearing once. Comments on this clone: Its antigen is still unknown.

The receptor's source is a man in his forties or fifties in good health and CMV-seronegative. The gene calls are TRBV7-2 and TRBJ2-3; TRBD1 agrees at 7 bases. Sequencing input: PBMCs. CDR3 residues: CASSALETGSNTQYF. CDR3 nucleotide sequence: TGTGCCAGCAGCGCCCTAGAGACAGGGAGTAATACGCAGTATTTT.